Sequencing of this T cell receptor beta chain was carried out in a study of CD8+CD57+ T cells in acquired aplastic anemia. Study-level information: Sorted CD4+ and CD8+ cell DNA averaged around 3.3 ug.

Notes on this clonotype: Its antigen is currently unknown.

CDR3 and TCR beta VDJ profiling relied on a genomic DNA template. Using its own MiXCR run on the reads, TCRdb lists one record per CDR3 protein. The data hold 150,000 to 200,000 distinct CDR3 sequences, with 50% to 75% observed a single time. Trimming cost V 2 bases and J 7 bases, with 12 bases left between them. There are 14 residues in the CDR3. Germline V gene data show CDR1 as SGHTA and CDR2 as FQGTGA. General study points: In common between the patients and the controls were approximately 30 CD8+ CDR3 sequences.

This receptor was obtained from a human donor in good health. The chain couples TRBV7-3 to TRBJ2-1; possibly TRBD2 for D (6 bases). The specimen sequenced was sorted CD4+, CD8+, or CD8+CD57+ T cells (not recorded which) from PBMCs. CDR3 protein: CASSLAGLRNEQFF. CDR3 DNA sequence: TGTGCCAGCAGCTTAGCGGGGCTACGAAATGAGCAGTTCTTC.